This entry lists 3 T cell receptor beta chains sequenced from one sample in a study of blood T cell repertoires in COVID-19. This table comes from immunoSEQ multiplex PCR, and its TCRdb copy is limited to in-frame clones, with some not included. The repertoire holds about 50,000 clones, 85% to 90% seen once, with 14% in the top ten. The specimen was peripheral blood. The origin of the receptors is a man between 65 and 85 years old with acute or convalescent COVID-19.

The chain combines TRBV6-2 or TRBV6-3 with TRBJ1-5; tentatively, D is TRBD1 (5 bases). The V end was cut by 6 bases, the J end by 2 bases, with 17 bases between. This CDR3 is built from 16 residues. Germline loops: CDR1 MNHEY, CDR2 SVGEGT. CDR3 residues: CASSPLGGEGNQPQHF. CDR3 in DNA: TGTGCCAGCAGCCCATTGGGGGGTGAAGGCAATCAGCCCCAGCATTTT.

The rearrangement uses TRBV6-2 or TRBV6-3 and TRBJ2-2, with D perhaps TRBD1 (6 bases). V was shortened by 5 bases and J by 4 bases, with 11 bases between the two germline ends. The germline gives CDR1 MNHEY, CDR2 SVGEGT. The CDR3 runs to 14 residues. This CDR3 reads CASSRRTATGELFF. For the CDR3, the DNA is TGTGCCAGCAGTAGGCGGACAGCCACCGGGGAGCTGTTTTTT.

V gene TRBV18 combines with J gene TRBJ1-5, with D possibly matching TRBD1 (5 bases). Germline CDR1 reads KGHSH; CDR2 reads LQKENI. The V end was cut by 0 bases, the J end by 3 bases, with 12 bases between. This CDR3 comprises 16 residues. The CDR3 region has the DNA TGTGCCAGCTCACCACCGGCAGGGTCAAACAATCAGCCCCAGCATTTT. Protein sequence: CASSPPAGSNNQPQHF.